These 24 T cell receptor beta chains were all obtained from the same sample, sequenced in a study of PD-L1 blockade in urothelial cancer (dated by TCRdb to 2017 to 2019). Receptor amplification or capture employed the immunoSEQ multiplex PCR assay. What TCRdb holds here is the immuneACCESS table cut down to in-frame rearrangements. Part of the clones is not present; checked against another copy, under half of the missing clones reflect an unresolved V gene, and the others are unexplained. The sample table holds more than 60,000 clones, of which more than 70% were seen once. The biggest ten clones account for roughly 10% of the sample. The time point label on this specimen signifies: peripheral blood 6 weeks after treatment start. Specimen: PBMCs, collected around atezolizumab (anti-PD-L1) treatment. These receptors were collected from a man in his fifties or sixties with urothelial cancer.

As regards this clone: At the DNA level, this CDR3 is encoded by other sequences in the same sample as well. The gene calls are TRBV20-1 and TRBJ2-5; no reliable D call. Trimming removed 3 bases at V and 3 bases at J, with 5 bases between. Germline V gene data show CDR1 as DFQATT and CDR2 as SNEGSKA (reference sequence). The CDR3 covers 11 residues. CDR3 DNA: TGCAGTGCTAGCCCCGAAGAGACCCAGTACTTC. The encoded protein is CSASPEETQYF.

The chain links TRBV4-1 to TRBJ2-1, with 13 bases matching TRBD2. CDR1 and CDR2 (germline): MGHRA, YSYEKL. V lost 0 bases and J lost 9; bases outside the gene matches: 2. The CDR3 consists of 15 residues. The CDR3 loop reads CASSQELAGGLEQFF. CDR3 coding DNA: TGCGCCAGCAGCCAAGAACTAGCGGGGGGGCTTGAGCAGTTCTTC.

V usage is TRBV19 and J usage is TRBJ1-4, with 7 bases matching TRBD1. The CDR3 length is 15 residues. In germline, CDR1 is LNHDA, CDR2 SQIVND (reference sequence). V lost 6 bases, J lost 7 bases, and 11 bases stayed unmatched. Here the CDR3 DNA reads TGTGCCAGTAGGCCCGAGGGGGCGGGTCGTGAAAAACTGTTTTTT. It is translated as CASRPEGAGREKLFF.

The chain recombines TRBV27 with TRBJ2-1; D is uncertain. The CDR3 sequence is 12 residues long. Germline V CDR1 and CDR2: MNHEY, SMNVEV (reference sequence). Trimming took 4 bases from V and 7 from J, leaving 8 bases between them. CDR3 loop: CASSSPGNEQFF. DNA for the CDR3: TGTGCCAGCAGTTCCCCCGGGAATGAGCAGTTCTTC.

The chain is built from TRBV19 and TRBJ2-7, with D possibly TRBD2 on 6 matching bases. Trimming cost V 5 bases and J 3 bases, with 14 bases left between them. Germline CDR1 is LNHDA and CDR2 is SQIVND (reference sequence). The CDR3 sequence is 14 residues long. The CDR3 loop is CASSLGGLVYEQYF. DNA of the CDR3: TGTGCCAGTAGTCTCGGGGGTCTAGTCTACGAGCAGTACTTC.

The CDR3 loop reads CASIGSVAANEQFF. For the CDR3, the DNA is TGTGCCAGTATTGGTAGTGTAGCGGCGAATGAGCAGTTCTTC. V and J are TRBV2 and TRBJ2-1, with TRBD2 as a possible D gene (6 bases). Germline V CDR1 and CDR2: SNHLY, FYNNEI. CDR3 length: 14 amino acids. The ends were cut back, 9 bases at V and 7 bases at J, with 19 bases in the middle.

V and J are TRBV10-2 and TRBJ2-4; 7 nucleotides line up with TRBD2. CDR3 size: 12 residues. The V segment lost 8 bases and the J segment 4 bases; nucleotides outside the gene matches: 2. From germline, CDR1 is WSHSY and CDR2 SAAADI. CDR3 sequence: CASGGLKNIQYF. In nucleotides, the CDR3 is TGCGCCAGCGGGGGACTAAAAAACATTCAGTACTTC.

The V call is TRBV2, the J call TRBJ1-1; possibly TRBD1 for D (6 bases). Germline CDR1 SNHLY, CDR2 FYNNEI. The CDR3 extends over 13 amino acids. V lost 7 bases, J lost 1 base, and 10 bases lay in between. CDR3 nucleotide sequence: TGTGCCAGCACCAGGGGACAGAACACTGAAGCTTTCTTT. As protein: CASTRGQNTEAFF.

This chain connects TRBV9 to TRBJ2-1; the match to TRBD2 covers 10 bases. Germline loops: CDR1 SGDLS, CDR2 YYNGEE. This CDR3 region has 17 residues. V lost 3 bases and J lost 0; bases outside the gene matches: 6. The chain's CDR3 is CASSASSSGSSYNEQFF. CDR3 DNA sequence: TGTGCCAGCAGCGCATCCTCTAGCGGGAGCTCCTACAATGAGCAGTTCTTC.

The CDR3 spells CASSTEIIVNTEAFF. CDR3 nucleotides: TGTGCCAGTAGTACTGAGATTATTGTGAACACTGAAGCTTTCTTT. J is TRBJ1-1 and V is TRBV19; no reliable D call. Trimming removed 4 bases at V and 0 bases at J, with 12 bases between. Germline CDR1 LNHDA, CDR2 SQIVND (reference sequence). The CDR3 loop spans 15 amino acids.

This clone was seen a few times. V usage is TRBV6-4 and J usage is TRBJ2-1, with TRBD2 identical over 8 bases. The CDR3 runs 17 residues. Germline CDR1 MRHNA, CDR2 SNTAGT. Germline trimming cut 0 bases from V and 6 bases from J; bases unmatched to any gene: 10. DNA for the CDR3: TGTGCCAGCAGTGACTCGACCAGCGGGGGCGGGAGCAATGAGCAGTTCTTC. Its translation: CASSDSTSGGGSNEQFF.

J is TRBJ1-2 and V is TRBV4-1, with TRBD1 matching over 12 bases. From germline, CDR1 is MGHRA and CDR2 YSYEKL. Losses at the gene ends were 3 bases for V and 2 bases for J; bases not matched to a gene: 10. CDR3 length equals 18 residues. The CDR3 loop reads CASSQLGRGQGANYGYTF. The DNA of the CDR3 is TGCGCCAGCAGCCAGCTCGGTAGGGGACAGGGGGCGAACTATGGCTACACCTTC.

This clone was seen once. The J gene is TRBJ2-7, the V gene TRBV7-2; perhaps TRBD2 as D (6 bases). Trimming removed 5 bases at V and 5 bases at J, with 19 bases between. The germline V gene encodes CDR1 SGHTA and CDR2 FQGNSA. The CDR3 sequence is 15 residues long. CDR3 sequence reads: CASSPGLPNPHEQYF. The CDR3 region has the DNA TGTGCCAGCAGCCCCGGACTACCGAATCCCCACGAGCAGTACTTC.

The chain combines TRBV11-2 with TRBJ1-4; D remains ambiguous. Germline CDR1 SGHAT, CDR2 FQNNGV. This CDR3 has 14 amino acids. Trimming cost V 1 base and J 5 bases, with 8 bases left between them. The CDR3 loop is CASSLGTVNEKLFF. The DNA for the CDR3 is TGTGCCAGCAGCTTAGGAACGGTCAATGAAAAACTGTTTTTT.

The chain joins TRBV2 to TRBJ2-7, with 11 bases identical to TRBD1. With V trimmed by 7 bases and J by 6 bases, 5 bases remained unmatched. The length of the CDR3 is 13 residues. Germline CDR1 SNHLY, CDR2 FYNNEI. The CDR3: CASKGTGGREQYF. Written as DNA, the CDR3 is TGTGCCAGCAAGGGGACAGGGGGTCGCGAGCAGTACTTC.

The chain links TRBV6-1 to TRBJ1-2; TRBD1 might be the D (6 bases). CDR3 length equals 16 residues. V lost 3 bases and J 3 bases, leaving 17 bases between the germline ends. CDR1 MNHNS and CDR2 SASEGT come from the germline V gene. Here the CDR3 DNA reads TGTGCCAGCAGTGAGCAGTCACAGGGTTGGGACTATGGCTACACCTTC. The encoded protein is CASSEQSQGWDYGYTF.

The chain carries TRBV29-1 and TRBJ2-5; 7 bases align to TRBD2. The ends lost 5 bases at V and 1 base at J; junction bases unmatched: 4. The CDR3 length is 13 residues. The germline gives CDR1 SQVTM, CDR2 ANQGSEA. The CDR3 DNA follows: TGCAGCGTTTCGGTAGCGGGCCAAGAGACCCAGTACTTC. Protein: CSVSVAGQETQYF. Together with reference TRBV29-1 and TRBJ2-5, the CDR3 gives the full variable domain: SAVISQKPSRDICQRGTSLTIQCQVDSQVTMMFWYRQQPGQSLTLIATANQGSEATYESGFVIDKFPISRPNLTFSTLTVSNMSPEDSSIYLCSVSVAGQETQYFGPGTRLLVL.

This rearrangement joins TRBV6-5 to TRBJ1-2; 10 bases map to TRBD1. Germline CDR1 reads MNHEY; CDR2 reads SVGAGI. This CDR3 has 13 residues. J lost 4 bases, V lost 7 bases, and 3 bases had no gene match. In nucleotides, the CDR3 is TGTGCCAGCACCCGGGACAGGGGCTATGGCTACACCTTC. Protein product: CASTRDRGYGYTF.

This clone was observed many times. J is TRBJ1-5 and V is TRBV6-1; 7 nucleotides agree with TRBD1. The CDR3 covers 15 residues. Germline values: CDR1 MNHNS, CDR2 SASEGT. J was trimmed by 7 bases and V by 5 bases; bases with no gene match: 11. CDR3 region: CASSIWGTEQQPQHF. CDR3 coding DNA: TGTGCCAGCAGTATTTGGGGGACAGAACAGCAGCCCCAGCATTTT.

The chain couples TRBV15 to TRBJ1-5; 8 nucleotides match TRBD1. This CDR3 contains 16 residues. Germline lookup yields CDR1 LNHNV and CDR2 YYDKDF (reference sequence). With 1 base clipped from V and 5 bases from J, the junction kept 7 bases outside the gene matches. For the CDR3, the DNA is TGTGCCACCAGCAGAGGAGGACAGGGAGTATATCAGCCCCAGCATTTT. Its translation is CATSRGGQGVYQPQHF.

The chain uses TRBV1 and TRBJ2-1; the table's D call, TRBD2, has no DNA check behind it. TRBV1 is annotated as a pseudogene. The CDR3 covers 15 residues. The CDR3 DNA follows: TGCACCAGCAGCCAAGAGTATCCCCGTACGGATGAGCAGTTCTTC. It specifies CTSSQEYPRTDEQFF.

The V gene is TRBV11-3, the J gene TRBJ2-5; D possibly corresponds to TRBD2 (5 bases). This CDR3 contains 15 residues. Germline V lookup: CDR1 SGHNT, CDR2 YENEEA. Trimming cost V 1 base and J 4 bases, with 13 bases left between them. The CDR3 region is CASSLGLLDGETQYF. CDR3 in DNA: TGTGCCAGCAGCTTAGGTTTACTAGATGGAGAGACCCAGTACTTC. Filled out from reference TRBV11-3 and TRBJ2-5, the complete variable domain reads EAGVVQSPRYKIIEKKQPVAFWCNPISGHNTLYWYLQNLGQGPELLIRYENEEAVDDSQLPKDRFSAERLKGVDSTLKIQPAELGDSAVYLCASSLGLLDGETQYFGPGTRLLVL.

This sequence joins TRBV9 and TRBJ2-3; D remains ambiguous. V was pared by 4 bases and J by 5 bases, with 14 bases between. The germline gives CDR1 SGDLS, CDR2 YYNGEE. The CDR3 sequence is 14 residues long. CDR3 residues: CASSLGSPGDTQYF. CDR3 nucleotides: TGTGCCAGCAGCCTTGGATCCCCGGGAGATACGCAGTATTTT.

J is TRBJ1-5 and V is TRBV19; tentative D call: TRBD1 (5 bases). CDR1 is LNHDA and CDR2 is SQIVND in the germline V gene (reference sequence). This CDR3 has 17 amino acids. V was clipped by 5 bases and J by 3 bases, with 20 bases between them. This CDR3 is CASSRTSGGRINQPQHF. The CDR3 DNA sequence: TGTGCCAGTAGTCGTACTTCGGGGGGAAGGATCAATCAGCCCCAGCATTTT.